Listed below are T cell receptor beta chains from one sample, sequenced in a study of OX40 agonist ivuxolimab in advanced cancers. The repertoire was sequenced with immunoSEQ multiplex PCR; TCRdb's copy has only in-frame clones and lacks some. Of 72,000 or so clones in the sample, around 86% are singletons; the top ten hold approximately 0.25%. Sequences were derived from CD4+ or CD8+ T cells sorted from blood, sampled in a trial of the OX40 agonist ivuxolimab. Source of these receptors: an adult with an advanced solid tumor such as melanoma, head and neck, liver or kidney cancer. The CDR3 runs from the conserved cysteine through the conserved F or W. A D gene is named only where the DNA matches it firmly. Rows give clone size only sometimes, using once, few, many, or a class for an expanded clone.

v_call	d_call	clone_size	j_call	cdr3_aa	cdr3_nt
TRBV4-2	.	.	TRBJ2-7	CASSQRGGQTLYEQYF	TGTGCCAGCAGTCAAAGGGGGGGACAGACTCTCTACGAGCAGTACTTC
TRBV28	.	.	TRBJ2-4	CASSSRTIAKNIQYF	TGTGCCAGCAGTTCCCGGACCATAGCCAAAAACATTCAGTACTTC
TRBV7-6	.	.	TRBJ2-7	CASSSRLGSRGYEQYF	TGTGCCAGCAGCTCCCGTCTAGGGAGTAGGGGCTACGAGCAGTACTTC
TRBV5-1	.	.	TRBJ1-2	CASSFEGSYGYTF	TGCGCCAGCAGCTTTGAGGGTAGCTATGGCTACACCTTC
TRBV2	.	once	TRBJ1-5	CASSLSKGRGNNQPQHF	TGTGCCAGCAGCCTCTCTAAGGGACGGGGTAACAATCAGCCCCAGCATTTT
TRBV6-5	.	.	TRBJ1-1	CASSYIGTYTEAFF	TGTGCCAGCAGTTATATTGGGACATATACTGAAGCTTTCTTT
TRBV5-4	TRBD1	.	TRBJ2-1	CASSSRQGYNEQFF	TGTGCCAGCAGCTCCAGACAGGGGTACAATGAGCAATTCTTC
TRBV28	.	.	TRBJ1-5	CASRAAGGSNQPQHF	TGTGCCAGCAGAGCCGCGGGAGGGAGCAATCAGCCCCAGCATTTT
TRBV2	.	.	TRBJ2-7	CASRGDISYEQYF	TGTGCCAGTAGAGGGGACATCTCCTACGAGCAGTACTTC
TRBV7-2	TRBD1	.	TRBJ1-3	CASGQGVDTIYF	TGTGCCAGCGGTCAGGGGGTGGACACCATATATTTT
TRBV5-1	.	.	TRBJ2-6	CASSLEGMLSGANVLTF	TGCGCCAGCAGCTTGGAAGGTATGCTCTCTGGGGCCAACGTCCTGACTTTC
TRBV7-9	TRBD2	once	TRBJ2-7	CASSFLAGGFYEQYF	TGTGCCAGCAGCTTTCTAGCGGGAGGATTCTACGAGCAGTACTTC
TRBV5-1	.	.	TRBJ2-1	CASSLSIGEQFF	TGCGCCAGCAGCTTGAGCATTGGTGAGCAGTTCTTC
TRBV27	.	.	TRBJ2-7	CASSNLGETYEQYF	TGTGCCAGCAGTAACCTGGGGGAGACCTACGAGCAGTACTTC
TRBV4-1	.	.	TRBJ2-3	CASSQGQVLTDTQYF	TGCGCCAGCAGCCAAGGCCAGGTACTCACAGATACGCAGTATTTT
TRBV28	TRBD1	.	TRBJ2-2	CASNRGRVTGELFF	TGTGCCAGCAACAGGGGGCGCGTCACCGGGGAGCTGTTTTTT
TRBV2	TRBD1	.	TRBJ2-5	CASSTKTGGQETQYF	TGTGCCAGCAGTACTAAGACAGGGGGTCAAGAGACCCAGTACTTC